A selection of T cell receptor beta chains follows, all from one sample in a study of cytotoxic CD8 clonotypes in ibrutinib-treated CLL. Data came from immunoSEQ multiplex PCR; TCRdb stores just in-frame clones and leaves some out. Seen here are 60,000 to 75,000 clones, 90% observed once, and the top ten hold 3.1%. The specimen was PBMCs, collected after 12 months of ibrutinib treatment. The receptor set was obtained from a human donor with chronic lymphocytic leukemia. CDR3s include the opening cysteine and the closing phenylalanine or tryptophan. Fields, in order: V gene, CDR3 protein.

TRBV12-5	CASGKGEANTEAFF
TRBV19	CASRERGQGAYTEAFF
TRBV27	CASSPLGQVLPPEQFF
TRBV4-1	CASSQDDLTPFGYTF
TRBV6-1	CASSDKGADTEAFF
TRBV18	CASSPGTLSGNTIYF
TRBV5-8	CASSRDQPQHF
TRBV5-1	CASSLTGPLEISAGANVLTF
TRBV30	CAWSGLYPPKRSSYNEQFF
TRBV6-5	CASSPGGQVQETQYF
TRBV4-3	CASSQDQGQPQHF
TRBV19	CATETGGYGYTF
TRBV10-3	CACQRQPRDYEQYF
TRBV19	CASSIVSGIKASGNTIYF
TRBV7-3	CASSLTLGDTQYF
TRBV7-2	CASSARTRPQETQYF
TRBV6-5	CASSSSTGPLYNEQFF
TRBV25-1	CASSKPGLAGFSYNEQFF
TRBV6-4	CASAPSGDNNEQFF
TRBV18	CASSPRISATLPDTQYF
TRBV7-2	CASSFLAGHNEQFF
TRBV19	CASSTEGATAALTPLHF
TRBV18	CASSPVAGSDTEAFF
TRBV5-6	CASSTGLRALRDRPYEQYF
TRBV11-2	CASSSQTGNYGYTF
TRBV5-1	CASRQGRRDRVNTGELFF
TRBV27	CASSPQGAEPSTDTQYF
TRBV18	CASVAGGYEQYF
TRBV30	CAWLGHSMGTGELFF
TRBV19	CASSIKNRNYGYTF
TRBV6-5	CASSYSSASDEQFF
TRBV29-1	CSVDLGAGAPLKFF
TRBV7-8	CASRRDGNTIYF
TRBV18	CASSPSGVYEQYF
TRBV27	CASSTIDRAQETQYF
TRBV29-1	CSVQSWGGNYGYTF
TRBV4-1	CASSQGGRDEQYF
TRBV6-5	CASSRFIGSGNTIYF
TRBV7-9	CASSSYQGRTLQKLFF
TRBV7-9	CASSWGTEQAFF
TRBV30	CAWSRWGVAGNTGELFF
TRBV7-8	CASSFAFQYATEAFF
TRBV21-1	CASSIEPGVNYGYTF
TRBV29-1	CSAPGIKVETQYF
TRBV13	CASSSGWAFNFYEQYF
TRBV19	CASSISLQPQHF
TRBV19	CASISPTAMSYTF
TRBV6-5	CASRTSRGYEQYF
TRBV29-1	CSVDSYNEQFF
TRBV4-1	CASSQEFGDYEQYF
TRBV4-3	CASRFAVF
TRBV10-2	CASSEAQIVEAFF
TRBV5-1	CASSSQGNRDTGELFF
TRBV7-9	CASSLELGQGNQPQHF
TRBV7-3	CASSPWGGTTTGQFF
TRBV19	CASRTGSLGNEQFF
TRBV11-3	CASSPGPGAQYF